The T cell receptor (beta chain) under discussion was sequenced for a study of beta chain features in type 1 diabetes. Background on the study: On cell yields, gender and age, patients and healthy donors were similar. The examined sorted cells totaled 85 million to 120 million across samples. Overall study findings and caveats: At VDJ recombination sites, type 1 diabetes patients had fewer insertions and more deleted nucleotides. When Type 1 diabetes patients were examined, their TCRB CDR3s proved moderately but significantly shorter in all four CD4+ subsets.

The CDR3 loop spans 15 amino acids. Germline V lookup: CDR1 SEHNR, CDR2 FQNEAQ (reference sequence). V dropped 2 bases and J dropped 1 base, with 10 bases sitting between them. Concerning this clone: Antigen specificity is unknown.

The investigators reverse transcribed all of the isolated RNA, so they sequenced expressed TCRB transcripts. Sequencing was performed with immunoSEQ multiplex PCR; in TCRdb, only in-frame clones are kept and a portion is missing. The data show around 250,000 clones, about 26% seen once. The chain carries TRBV7-9 and TRBJ2-3, with D uncertain. The clonotype was recovered from a man aged 25-45 years in good health. The specimen was central memory CD4+ T cells from blood. The CDR3 protein is CASSLWSFRTDTQYF. For the CDR3, the DNA is TGTGCCAGCAGCTTATGGTCCTTCCGCACAGATACGCAGTATTTT.